Here is one T cell receptor beta chain with its context. Its antigen is unidentified. From germline, CDR1 is ENHRY and CDR2 SYGVKD. The junction had 9 bases not matched to a gene; V was cut back by 8 bases and J by 8 bases. The CDR3 runs to 13 residues. This sample was taken from a study of blood T cells in healthy people across ages. Overall study results and limits: Long-lived and aged donors differed, with more naive CD4+ cells and higher diversity in the long-lived.

Together with a sample-barcoded 5' primer, a J-beta primer mix was included in a second PCR lasting roughly 7 to 11 cycles. TCRdb passed the 5' RACE reads through MiXCR, listing each CDR3 protein once. Of a few hundred thousand distinct CDR3 sequences listed, about 25% are singletons. Input material: blood. The rearrangement joins TRBV10-3 to TRBJ2-1; 7 bases align to TRBD2. This TCR came from a woman aged 65 to 85 in good health. CDR3 nucleotide sequence: TGTGCCATCGGAGAGGCGGGAGAGGATGAGCAGTTCTTC. This encodes CAIGEAGEDEQFF.